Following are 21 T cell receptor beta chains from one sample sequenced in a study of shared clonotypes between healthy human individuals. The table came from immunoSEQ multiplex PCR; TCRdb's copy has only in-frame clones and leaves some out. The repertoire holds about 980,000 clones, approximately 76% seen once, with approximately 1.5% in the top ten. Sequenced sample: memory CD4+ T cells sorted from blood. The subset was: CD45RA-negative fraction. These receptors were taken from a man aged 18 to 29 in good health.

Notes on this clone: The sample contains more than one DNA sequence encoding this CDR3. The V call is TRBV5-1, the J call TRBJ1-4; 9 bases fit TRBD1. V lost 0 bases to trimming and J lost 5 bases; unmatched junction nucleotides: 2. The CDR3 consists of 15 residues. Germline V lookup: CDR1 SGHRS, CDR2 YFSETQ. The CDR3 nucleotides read TGCGCCAGCAGCTTGGGGGACAGGGACAATGAAAAACTGTTTTTT. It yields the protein CASSLGDRDNEKLFF.

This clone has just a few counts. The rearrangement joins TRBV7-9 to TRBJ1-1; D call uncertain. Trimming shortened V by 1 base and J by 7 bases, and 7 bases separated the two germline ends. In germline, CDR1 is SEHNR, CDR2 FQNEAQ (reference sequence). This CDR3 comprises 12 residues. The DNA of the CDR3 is TGTGCCAGCAGCTTAGTGTGGGGTGAAGCTTTCTTT. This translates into CASSLVWGEAFF. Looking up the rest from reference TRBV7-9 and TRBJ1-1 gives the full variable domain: DTGVSQNPRHKITKRGQNVTFRCDPISEHNRLYWYRQTLGQGPEFLTYFQNEAQLEKSRLLSDRFSAERPKGSFSTLEIQRTEQGDSAMYLCASSLVWGEAFFGQGTRLTVV.

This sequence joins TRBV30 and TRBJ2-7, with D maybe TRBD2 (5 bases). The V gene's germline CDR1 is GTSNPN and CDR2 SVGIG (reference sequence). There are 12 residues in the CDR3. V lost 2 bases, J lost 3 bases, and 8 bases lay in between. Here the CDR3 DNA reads TGTGCCTGGAGTCACAGCGGCTACGAGCAGTACTTC. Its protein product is CAWSHSGYEQYF.

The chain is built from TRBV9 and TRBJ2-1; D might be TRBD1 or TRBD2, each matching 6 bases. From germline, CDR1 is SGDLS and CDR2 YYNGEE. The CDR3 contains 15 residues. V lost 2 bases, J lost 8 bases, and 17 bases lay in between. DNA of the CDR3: TGTGCCAGCAGCGTTGCCGGGGGACAAGGGTATGAGCAGTTCTTC. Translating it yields CASSVAGGQGYEQFF. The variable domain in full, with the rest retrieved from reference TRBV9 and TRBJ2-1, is DSGVTQTPKHLITATGQRVTLRCSPRSGDLSVYWYQQSLDQGLQFLIQYYNGEERAKGNILERFSAQQFPDLHSELNLSSLELGDSALYFCASSVAGGQGYEQFFGPGTRLTVL.

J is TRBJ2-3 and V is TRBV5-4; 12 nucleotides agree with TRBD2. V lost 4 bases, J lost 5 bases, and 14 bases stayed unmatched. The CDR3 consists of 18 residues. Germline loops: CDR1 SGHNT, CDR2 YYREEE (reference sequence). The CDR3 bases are TGTGCCAGCAGCGGGCCTAGCGGGGGGGCCGATTTGAGAGATACGCAGTATTTT. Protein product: CASSGPSGGADLRDTQYF. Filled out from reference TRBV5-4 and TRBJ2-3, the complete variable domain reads ETGVTQSPTHLIKTRGQQVTLRCSSQSGHNTVSWYQQALGQGPQFIFQYYREEENGRGNFPPRFSGLQFPNYSSELNVNALELDDSALYLCASSGPSGGADLRDTQYFGPGTRLTVL.

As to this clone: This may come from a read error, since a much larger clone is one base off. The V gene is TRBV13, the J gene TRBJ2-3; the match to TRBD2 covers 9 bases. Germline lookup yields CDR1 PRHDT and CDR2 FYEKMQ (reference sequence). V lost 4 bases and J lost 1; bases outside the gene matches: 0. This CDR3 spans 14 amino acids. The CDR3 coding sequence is TGTGCCAGCAGCTGGACTAGCGGCACAGATACGCAGTATTTT. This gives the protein CASSWTSGTDTQYF. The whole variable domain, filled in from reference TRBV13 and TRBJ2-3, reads AAGVIQSPRHLIKEKRETATLKCYPIPRHDTVYWYQQGPGQDPQFLISFYEKMQSDKGSIPDRFSAQQFSDYHSELNMSSLELGDSALYFCASSWTSGTDTQYFGPGTRLTVL.

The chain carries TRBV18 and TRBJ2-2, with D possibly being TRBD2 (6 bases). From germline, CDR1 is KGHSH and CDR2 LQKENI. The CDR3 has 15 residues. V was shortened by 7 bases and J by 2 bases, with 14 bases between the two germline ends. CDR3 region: CASLPRGINTGELFF. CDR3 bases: TGTGCCAGCTTGCCCCGGGGGATCAACACCGGGGAGCTGTTTTTT.

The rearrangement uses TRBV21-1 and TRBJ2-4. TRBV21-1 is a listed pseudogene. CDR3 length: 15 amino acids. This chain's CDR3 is CASARWGRTKNIQYF. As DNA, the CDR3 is TGTGCCAGCGCGAGATGGGGAAGAACCAAAAACATTCAGTACTTC.

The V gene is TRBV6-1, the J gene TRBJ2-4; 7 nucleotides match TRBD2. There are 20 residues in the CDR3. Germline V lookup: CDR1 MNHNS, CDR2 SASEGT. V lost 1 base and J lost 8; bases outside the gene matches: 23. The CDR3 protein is CASSEGTRGSAVSLRDIQYF. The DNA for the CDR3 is TGTGCCAGCAGTGAAGGGACTAGAGGCTCAGCCGTGAGTCTGAGGGACATTCAGTACTTC.

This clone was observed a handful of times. The chain's CDR3 is CASSVGTVTPLHF. CDR3 bases: TGTGCCAGCAGTGTTGGGACAGTGACACCCCTCCACTTT. The rearrangement joins TRBV6-1 to TRBJ1-6; 7 nucleotides line up with TRBD1. V lost 4 bases to trimming and J lost 11 bases; unmatched junction nucleotides: 5. The CDR3 length is 13 residues. Per germline, CDR1 MNHNS and CDR2 SASEGT.

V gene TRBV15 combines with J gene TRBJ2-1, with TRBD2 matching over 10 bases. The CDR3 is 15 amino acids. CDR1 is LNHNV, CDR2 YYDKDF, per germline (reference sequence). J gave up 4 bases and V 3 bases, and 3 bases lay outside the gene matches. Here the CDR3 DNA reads TGTGCCACCAGCAGGTCTAGCGGGGGTTACAATGAGCAGTTCTTC. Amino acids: CATSRSSGGYNEQFF.

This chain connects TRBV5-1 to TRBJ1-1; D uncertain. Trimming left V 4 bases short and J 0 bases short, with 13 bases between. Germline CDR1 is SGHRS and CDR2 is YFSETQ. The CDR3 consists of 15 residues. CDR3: CASSALGSMNTEAFF. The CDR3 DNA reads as TGCGCCAGCAGCGCATTAGGGAGCATGAACACTGAAGCTTTCTTT.

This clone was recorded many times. In nucleotides, the CDR3 is TGTGCCTGGGGGACAGGGGTATACGAAGCTTTCTTT. Its translation is CAWGTGVYEAFF. V and J are TRBV30 and TRBJ1-1; 10 nucleotides line up with TRBD1. V was pared by 5 bases and J by 8 bases, with 5 bases of the junction left unmatched. The CDR3 is made up of 12 amino acids. Germline loops: CDR1 GTSNPN, CDR2 SVGIG (reference sequence).

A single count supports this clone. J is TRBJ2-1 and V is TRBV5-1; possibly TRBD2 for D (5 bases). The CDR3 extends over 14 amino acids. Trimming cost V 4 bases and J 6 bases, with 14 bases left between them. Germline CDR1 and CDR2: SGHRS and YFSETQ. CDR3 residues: CASSTSPASNEQFF. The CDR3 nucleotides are TGCGCCAGCAGCACTAGTCCCGCCTCCAATGAGCAGTTCTTC. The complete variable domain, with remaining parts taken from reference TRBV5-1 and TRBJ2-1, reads KAGVTQTPRYLIKTRGQQVTLSCSPISGHRSVSWYQQTPGQGLQFLFEYFSETQRNKGNFPGRFSGRQFSNSRSEMNVSTLELGDSALYLCASSTSPASNEQFFGPGTRLTVL.

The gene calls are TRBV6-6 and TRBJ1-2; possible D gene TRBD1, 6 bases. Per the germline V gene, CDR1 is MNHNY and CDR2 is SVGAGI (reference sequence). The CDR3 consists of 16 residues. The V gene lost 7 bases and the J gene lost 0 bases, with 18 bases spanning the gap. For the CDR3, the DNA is TGTGCCAGCACCTTCCCCGGACAGTCCGCTAACTATGGCTACACCTTC. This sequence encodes CASTFPGQSANYGYTF.

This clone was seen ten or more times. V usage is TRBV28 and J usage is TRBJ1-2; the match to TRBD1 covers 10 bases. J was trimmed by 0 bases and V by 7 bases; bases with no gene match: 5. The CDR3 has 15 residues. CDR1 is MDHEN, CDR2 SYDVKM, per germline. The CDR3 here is CASITGQGANYGYTF. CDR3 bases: TGTGCCAGCATTACCGGACAGGGGGCTAACTATGGCTACACCTTC.

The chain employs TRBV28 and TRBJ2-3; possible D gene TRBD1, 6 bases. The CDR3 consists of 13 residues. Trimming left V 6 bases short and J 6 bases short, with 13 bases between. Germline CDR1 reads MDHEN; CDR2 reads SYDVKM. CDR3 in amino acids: CASREQGSDTQYF. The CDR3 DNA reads TGTGCCAGCAGGGAACAGGGATCCGATACGCAGTATTTT.

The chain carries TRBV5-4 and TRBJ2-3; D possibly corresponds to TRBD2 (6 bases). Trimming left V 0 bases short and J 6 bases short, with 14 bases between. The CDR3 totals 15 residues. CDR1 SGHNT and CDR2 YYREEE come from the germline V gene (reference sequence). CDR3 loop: CASSLDGDLWDTQYF. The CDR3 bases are TGTGCCAGCAGCTTGGATGGGGACTTATGGGATACGCAGTATTTT.

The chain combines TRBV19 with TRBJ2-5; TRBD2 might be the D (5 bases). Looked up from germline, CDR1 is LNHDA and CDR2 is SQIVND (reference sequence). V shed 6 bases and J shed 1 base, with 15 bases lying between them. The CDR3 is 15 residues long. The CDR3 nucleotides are TGTGCCAGTAGCCCTGCGGGTATCGGCCAAGAGACCCAGTACTTC. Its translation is CASSPAGIGQETQYF.

CDR3 nucleotide sequence: TGCGCCAGCAGCTTATCTCAGGGAGGCGAGCAGTACTTC. Translation: CASSLSQGGEQYF. V and J are TRBV5-1 and TRBJ2-7; TRBD2 is a possible D gene (6 bases). Germline lookup yields CDR1 SGHRS and CDR2 YFSETQ. The V gene lost 2 bases and the J gene lost 6 bases, with 12 bases spanning the gap. The CDR3 runs to 13 residues.

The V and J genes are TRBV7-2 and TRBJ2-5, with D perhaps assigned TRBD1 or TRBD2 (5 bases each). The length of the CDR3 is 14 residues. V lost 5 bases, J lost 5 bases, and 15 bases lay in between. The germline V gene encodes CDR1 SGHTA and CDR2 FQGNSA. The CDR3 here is CASSGGWGNETQYF. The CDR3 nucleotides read TGTGCCAGCAGCGGGGGATGGGGGAACGAGACCCAGTACTTC.